Listed here are 21 T cell receptor beta chains from one sample, sequenced in a study of Ad26.COV2.S vaccination and SARS-CoV-2 variants. Stated treatment: roughly 19 received Ad26.COV2.S at low or high dose, single or two shots; roughly five received placebo; per-sample allocation not given. Sampling was performed 63 days after the first vaccine or placebo injection. Data came from immunoSEQ multiplex PCR; TCRdb stores just in-frame clones and leaves some out. The table includes about 390,000 clones, approximately 91% detected once. The specimen was peripheral blood, collected in a trial of Ad26.COV2.S vaccine versus placebo. The receptor set was obtained from a person between 18 and 65 years old who received the Ad26.COV2.S COVID-19 vaccine or a placebo.

CDR3 protein: CASSLRLARNTGELFF. Written as DNA, the CDR3 is TGCGCCAGCAGCTTGCGACTAGCGAGAAACACCGGGGAGCTGTTTTTT. The gene calls are TRBV5-1 and TRBJ2-2; TRBD2 matches at 8 bases. This CDR3 is built from 16 residues. Trimming at V came to 1 base and at J to 2 bases, leaving 4 bases not matched to a gene. Germline loops: CDR1 SGHRS, CDR2 YFSETQ.

The chain uses TRBV7-9 and TRBJ1-1, with TRBD1 as a possible D gene (5 bases). Germline V gene lookup returns CDR1 SEHNR and CDR2 FQNEAQ (reference sequence). Deletions cut 3 bases from V and 1 base from J, with 9 bases between. CDR3 length: 14 amino acids. In DNA, the CDR3 is TGTGCCAGCAGCTTCGGCGGGGCGAACACTGAAGCTTTCTTT. Amino acid sequence: CASSFGGANTEAFF.

V usage is TRBV5-4 and J usage is TRBJ2-7, with 9 bases that match TRBD1. Germline CDR1 SGHNT, CDR2 YYREEE (reference sequence). The CDR3 is 15 amino acids. The V segment lost 3 bases and the J segment 2 bases; nucleotides outside the gene matches: 6. CDR3 residues: CASSWGGTGPYEQYF. In DNA, the CDR3 is TGTGCCAGCAGCTGGGGTGGGACAGGGCCCTACGAGCAGTACTTC.

The chain links TRBV5-1 to TRBJ1-1; 7 bases align to TRBD1. CDR1 SGHRS and CDR2 YFSETQ come from the germline V gene. The CDR3 contains 14 residues. Unmatched junction bases numbered 4, after V lost 0 bases and J lost 5 bases. Here the CDR3 DNA reads TGCGCCAGCAGCTTGGCGCCAGGGGGGACTGAAGCTTTCTTT. Its protein product is CASSLAPGGTEAFF.

The chain uses TRBV10-2 and TRBJ2-7, with D maybe TRBD2 (6 bases). The V gene's germline CDR1 is WSHSY and CDR2 SAAADI. Between the trimmed V and J ends, which lost 0 bases and 6 bases, there was a span of 15 bases. The CDR3 loop spans 15 amino acids. CDR3 nucleotides: TGCGCCAGCAGTGAGTCGCGGGGCGAGGTCGGCGAGCAGTACTTC. This encodes CASSESRGEVGEQYF.

The gene calls are TRBV6-5 and TRBJ2-7; the D is unclear. V was shortened by 6 bases and J by 1 base, with 10 bases between the two germline ends. This CDR3 is built from 13 residues. Germline V CDR1 and CDR2: MNHEY, SVGAGI. This CDR3 is CASSQQLSYEQYF. In DNA, the CDR3 is TGTGCCAGCAGCCAACAGCTATCCTACGAGCAGTACTTC.

V and J are TRBV6-2 or TRBV6-3 and TRBJ2-3; D may correspond to TRBD1 or TRBD2 (7 bases each). Germline loops: CDR1 MNHEY, CDR2 SVGEGT. V shed 5 bases and J shed 0 bases, with 12 bases lying between them. CDR3 length equals 15 residues. The CDR3, as DNA: TGTGCCAGCAGTCCCAGGGGGGGTAGCACAGATACGCAGTATTTT. Protein sequence: CASSPRGGSTDTQYF.

The CDR3 is CASSQDKIGTDTQYF. Here the CDR3 DNA reads TGCGCCAGCAGCCAAGATAAAATCGGCACAGATACGCAGTATTTT. This chain links TRBV4-1 with TRBJ2-3; D is unresolved. The germline gives CDR1 MGHRA, CDR2 YSYEKL. CDR3 length: 15 residues. Trimming cost V 0 bases and J 1 base, with 8 bases left between them.

The V and J genes are TRBV6-6 and TRBJ2-3, with D tentatively TRBD1 (5 bases). Trimming removed 6 bases at V and 3 bases at J, with 16 bases between. The CDR3 runs to 15 residues. Germline V gives CDR1 MNHNY, CDR2 SVGAGI (reference sequence). The CDR3 here is CASRTWTSVTDTQYF. DNA for the CDR3: TGTGCCAGCAGAACCTGGACAAGTGTGACAGATACGCAGTATTTT.

The V gene is TRBV6-6, the J gene TRBJ1-4; no reliable D call. Germline V gene lookup returns CDR1 MNHNY and CDR2 SVGAGI (reference sequence). CDR3 length: 13 amino acids. V shed 2 bases and J shed 7 bases, with 8 bases lying between them. This CDR3 is CASSYAWGEKLFF. The CDR3 DNA reads as TGTGCCAGCAGTTACGCCTGGGGTGAAAAACTGTTTTTT.

The J gene is TRBJ1-2, the V gene TRBV11-2; 7 bases agree with TRBD1. The CDR3 runs 13 residues. Germline CDR1 reads SGHAT; CDR2 reads FQNNGV. V lost 5 bases and J lost 4; bases outside the gene matches: 4. The CDR3 DNA reads TGTGCCAGCAGCCCGGGACAGTTCTATGGCTACACCTTC. It translates to CASSPGQFYGYTF.

The chain has TRBV20-1 and TRBJ2-1; D is unclear. Germline V gene lookup returns CDR1 DFQATT and CDR2 SNEGSKA (reference sequence). The CDR3 loop spans 10 amino acids. V was clipped by 2 bases and J by 7 bases, with 3 bases between them. The CDR3: CSARRNEQFF. CDR3 DNA: TGCAGTGCTAGAAGGAATGAGCAGTTCTTC.

The chain couples TRBV6-2 or TRBV6-3 to TRBJ2-2, with D possibly TRBD2 on 6 matching bases. Germline values: CDR1 MNHEY, CDR2 SVGEGT. Trimming stripped 2 bases from V and 7 bases from J, with 14 bases between. CDR3 length equals 15 residues. The CDR3 spells CASSYSWGVDGELFF. The CDR3 bases are TGTGCCAGCAGTTACAGTTGGGGGGTTGACGGGGAGCTGTTTTTT.

The gene calls are TRBV5-1 and TRBJ1-1; 9 bases are shared with TRBD1. Germline values: CDR1 SGHRS, CDR2 YFSETQ. This CDR3 spans 15 amino acids. The trim removed 4 bases at V and 6 bases at J, leaving 10 bases unmatched. As DNA, the CDR3 is TGCGCCAGCAGCGTCTCCGGGACAGGGTATGCTGAAGCTTTCTTT. This encodes CASSVSGTGYAEAFF.

The chain employs TRBV11-2 and TRBJ1-6; weak D call: TRBD1 (6 bases). Trimming shortened V by 2 bases and J by 7 bases, and 12 bases separated the two germline ends. Looked up from germline, CDR1 is SGHAT and CDR2 is FQNNGV. The CDR3 length is 15 residues. For the CDR3, the DNA is TGTGCCAGCAGCTTATTGGGTACAGGGAATTCACCCCTCCACTTT. Its protein is CASSLLGTGNSPLHF.

This clone was picked up a small number of times. V usage is TRBV5-1 and J usage is TRBJ2-7, with D uncertain. The germline CDR1 and CDR2 sequences are SGHRS and YFSETQ. The CDR3 runs to 15 residues. V lost 3 bases and J 1 base, leaving 14 bases between the germline ends. The CDR3 nucleotides are TGCGCCAGCAGCTATGGATCCGACGGTTCCTACGAGCAGTACTTC. Its protein is CASSYGSDGSYEQYF. The variable domain in full, completed from reference TRBV5-1 and TRBJ2-7, reads KAGVTQTPRYLIKTRGQQVTLSCSPISGHRSVSWYQQTPGQGLQFLFEYFSETQRNKGNFPGRFSGRQFSNSRSEMNVSTLELGDSALYLCASSYGSDGSYEQYFGPGTRLTVT.

This sequence joins TRBV11-2 and TRBJ1-1; D remains ambiguous. V was pared by 5 bases and J by 3 bases, with 13 bases between. CDR1 SGHAT and CDR2 FQNNGV come from the germline V gene. The CDR3 runs 14 residues. The CDR3 coding sequence is TGTGCCAGCAGCAGGGTTAATAGGGACACTGAAGCTTTCTTT. Translated, it gives CASSRVNRDTEAFF.

The rearrangement uses TRBV9 and TRBJ1-5, with 9 positions matching TRBD1. The germline V gene has CDR1 SGDLS and CDR2 YYNGEE. Trimming cost V 0 bases and J 6 bases; bases outside gene matches: 1. The CDR3 extends over 14 amino acids. CDR3 amino acids: CASSVGDRVQPQHF. The CDR3 region has the DNA TGTGCCAGCAGCGTAGGGGACAGGGTTCAGCCCCAGCATTTT.

The chain couples TRBV7-9 to TRBJ2-1; 14 bases match TRBD2. The germline V gene has CDR1 SEHNR and CDR2 FQNEAQ (reference sequence). V was pared by 5 bases and J by 4 bases, with 10 bases of the junction left unmatched. This CDR3 is 18 amino acids long. CDR3 DNA sequence: TGTGCCAGCAGCCCGAGACTAGCGGGGGGGACAAATTACAATGAGCAGTTCTTC. Its translation: CASSPRLAGGTNYNEQFF.

The CDR3 DNA reads as TGTGCCAGCAGGGTAGGGGACACCAAGAATTCACCCCTCCACTTT. Its translation: CASRVGDTKNSPLHF. V is TRBV27 and J is TRBJ1-6; possible D gene TRBD1, 6 bases. V lost 6 bases and J 7 bases, leaving 16 bases between the germline ends. The CDR3 is 15 residues long. Germline CDR1 and CDR2: MNHEY and SMNVEV (reference sequence).

This chain uses TRBV18 with TRBJ2-2; no reliable D call. Trimming took off 0 bases at V and 0 bases at J, with 5 bases between the two ends. CDR3 length: 15 amino acids. CDR1 KGHSH and CDR2 LQKENI come from the germline V gene. The CDR3 sequence is CASSPPKPNTGELFF. CDR3 nucleotide sequence: TGTGCCAGCTCACCACCTAAACCGAACACCGGGGAGCTGTTTTTT.